A selection of T cell receptor beta chains follows, all from one sample in a study of human T cells and chemical hapten exposure. TCRdb re-called the RACE reads with MiXCR, one entry per CDR3 protein. This table has a few hundred thousand distinct CDR3 sequences, roughly 6.3% appearing once. This sample comprised whole blood, obtained in connection with sensitization to the hapten diphenylcyclopropenone (DPC). The origin of the receptors is a woman aged 18-29 years with alopecia areata. Some clones in this sample may be carry-over from other donors' samples. Each CDR3 is given with its conserved first and last residue. The order of the fields is D gene, V gene, clone size, J gene, CDR3 protein, CDR3 DNA. A D gene is named only where the DNA matches it firmly. The size entry is marked missing in some rows and otherwise reads once, few, many or a size class.

d_call: TRBD1; v_call: TRBV18; clone_size: -; j_call: TRBJ2-7; cdr3_aa: CASSGQGIYEQYF; cdr3_nt: TGTGCCAGCTCCGGACAGGGTATATACGAGCAGTACTTC
d_call: -; v_call: TRBV6-2/TRBV6-3; clone_size: many; j_call: TRBJ1-1; cdr3_aa: CASSYGQMNTEAFF; cdr3_nt: TGTGCCAGCAGTTACGGACAAATGAACACTGAAGCTTTCTTT
d_call: -; v_call: TRBV15; clone_size: few; j_call: TRBJ1-1; cdr3_aa: CATSRDREEDEAFF; cdr3_nt: TGTGCCACCAGCAGAGATCGTGAGGAAGACGAAGCTTTCTTT
d_call: -; v_call: TRBV7-2; clone_size: few; j_call: TRBJ1-3; cdr3_aa: CASSTDGGNTIYF; cdr3_nt: TGTGCCAGCAGTACGGATGGTGGAAACACCATATATTTT
d_call: TRBD2; v_call: TRBV29-1; clone_size: few; j_call: TRBJ2-4; cdr3_aa: CSVAASGGLAKNIQYF; cdr3_nt: TGCAGCGTTGCGGCTAGCGGGGGGTTAGCCAAAAACATTCAGTACTTC
d_call: -; v_call: TRBV19; clone_size: -; j_call: TRBJ2-1; cdr3_aa: CASSSPSVIHEQFF; cdr3_nt: TGTGCCAGTAGTAGCCCTAGCGTGATCCATGAGCAGTTCTTC
d_call: -; v_call: TRBV4-2; clone_size: -; j_call: TRBJ1-2; cdr3_aa: CASSQGSGGRYGYTF; cdr3_nt: TGTGCCAGCAGCCAAGGTTCCGGGGGGAGGTATGGCTACACCTTC
d_call: -; v_call: TRBV5-1; clone_size: many; j_call: TRBJ1-2; cdr3_aa: CASGGDSPGGYTF; cdr3_nt: TGCGCCAGCGGCGGTGACAGTCCGGGAGGCTACACCTTC
d_call: -; v_call: TRBV20-1; clone_size: few; j_call: TRBJ2-3; cdr3_aa: CSVLGRSSTDTQYF; cdr3_nt: TGCAGTGTCCTAGGGCGGTCTAGCACAGATACGCAGTATTTT
d_call: -; v_call: TRBV28; clone_size: many; j_call: TRBJ1-1; cdr3_aa: CASSGGASLTEAFF; cdr3_nt: TGTGCCTCAAGTGGGGGGGCGTCATTGACTGAAGCTTTCTTT
d_call: -; v_call: TRBV6-6; clone_size: -; j_call: TRBJ1-3; cdr3_aa: CASSYVLTGDGNTIYF; cdr3_nt: TGTGCCAGCAGTTACGTCCTAACCGGAGACGGGAACACCATATATTTT
d_call: TRBD2; v_call: TRBV4-3; clone_size: -; j_call: TRBJ2-3; cdr3_aa: CASSQGTSGETDTQYF; cdr3_nt: TGCGCCAGCAGCCAAGGGACTAGCGGCGAGACAGATACGCAGTATTTT
d_call: -; v_call: TRBV20-1; clone_size: many; j_call: TRBJ1-4; cdr3_aa: CRGDEKLFF; cdr3_nt: TGCAGGGGGGATGAAAAACTGTTTTTT
d_call: -; v_call: TRBV9; clone_size: few; j_call: TRBJ2-7; cdr3_aa: CASSVVAQTYEQYF; cdr3_nt: TGTGCCAGCAGCGTAGTTGCTCAGACCTACGAGCAGTACTTC
d_call: -; v_call: TRBV7-2; clone_size: many; j_call: TRBJ1-1; cdr3_aa: CASSLNRGRAEAFF; cdr3_nt: TGTGCCAGCAGCTTAAATCGGGGGCGAGCTGAAGCTTTCTTT
d_call: -; v_call: TRBV12-5; clone_size: many; j_call: TRBJ1-1; cdr3_aa: CASGPRGSTEAFF; cdr3_nt: TGTGCTAGTGGCCCGAGGGGATCCACTGAAGCTTTCTTT
d_call: -; v_call: TRBV9; clone_size: -; j_call: TRBJ2-7; cdr3_aa: CASSVAGGEAWEQYF; cdr3_nt: TGTGCCAGCTCCGTCGCGGGCGGGGAGGCGTGGGAGCAGTACTTC
d_call: -; v_call: TRBV6-5; clone_size: few; j_call: TRBJ1-2; cdr3_aa: CASSYSPTSNYGYTF; cdr3_nt: TGTGCCAGCAGTTACTCACCGACTTCTAACTATGGCTACACCTTC
d_call: -; v_call: TRBV2; clone_size: many; j_call: TRBJ1-5; cdr3_aa: CASSNSNQPQHF; cdr3_nt: TGTGCCAGCAGTAATAGCAATCAGCCCCAGCATTTT
d_call: -; v_call: TRBV29-1; clone_size: many; j_call: TRBJ2-7; cdr3_aa: CSVLKASEGHRVGYEQYF; cdr3_nt: TGCAGCGTCCTCAAAGCCTCGGAGGGCCATCGGGTCGGGTACGAGCAGTACTTC
d_call: -; v_call: TRBV11-2; clone_size: many; j_call: TRBJ1-1; cdr3_aa: CASSLDPANTEAFF; cdr3_nt: TGTGCCAGCAGCTTAGACCCAGCTAACACTGAAGCTTTCTTT
d_call: TRBD1; v_call: TRBV28; clone_size: few; j_call: TRBJ2-7; cdr3_aa: CASSLTVTGSSYEQYF; cdr3_nt: TGTGCCAGCAGTCTCACCGTGACAGGGAGCTCCTACGAGCAGTACTTC
d_call: -; v_call: TRBV10-3; clone_size: few; j_call: TRBJ2-1; cdr3_aa: CAISDRVNEQFF; cdr3_nt: TGTGCCATCAGTGATAGGGTCAATGAGCAGTTCTTC
d_call: -; v_call: TRBV5-1; clone_size: -; j_call: TRBJ1-4; cdr3_aa: CASSEGSATNEKLFF; cdr3_nt: TGCGCCAGCAGTGAAGGTTCCGCAACTAATGAAAAACTGTTTTTT
d_call: TRBD1; v_call: TRBV29-1; clone_size: -; j_call: TRBJ2-7; cdr3_aa: CSVGRSGTAYEQYF; cdr3_nt: TGCAGCGTTGGGCGCTCGGGGACAGCCTACGAGCAGTACTTC
d_call: -; v_call: TRBV24-1; clone_size: -; j_call: TRBJ2-2; cdr3_aa: CATSTRMGSNTGELFF; cdr3_nt: TGTGCCACCAGTACTAGAATGGGCTCGAACACCGGGGAGCTGTTTTTT
d_call: TRBD1; v_call: TRBV24-1; clone_size: many; j_call: TRBJ1-2; cdr3_aa: CATSDSGTGQYGYTF; cdr3_nt: TGTGCCACCAGTGATTCCGGGACAGGGCAATATGGCTACACCTTC
d_call: -; v_call: TRBV21-1; clone_size: many; j_call: TRBJ1-5; cdr3_aa: CASSAEGDRSSAPLSNQPQHF; cdr3_nt: TGTGCCAGCAGCGCAGAGGGCGACAGGTCATCCGCCCCGTTGTCGAATCAGCCCCAGCATTTT
d_call: -; v_call: TRBV12-3/TRBV12-4; clone_size: -; j_call: TRBJ1-3; cdr3_aa: CASSFLQAAGGNTIYF; cdr3_nt: TGTGCCAGCAGTTTCCTCCAAGCGGCGGGGGGAAACACCATATATTTT
d_call: -; v_call: TRBV18; clone_size: -; j_call: TRBJ2-1; cdr3_aa: CASSPNRDDEQFF; cdr3_nt: TGTGCCAGCTCACCAAACAGGGACGATGAGCAGTTCTTC
d_call: -; v_call: TRBV12-3/TRBV12-4; clone_size: few; j_call: TRBJ1-3; cdr3_aa: CASSLSGRGNTIYF; cdr3_nt: TGTGCCAGCAGTTTATCGGGCAGGGGAAACACCATATATTTT
d_call: -; v_call: TRBV6-2/TRBV6-3; clone_size: many; j_call: TRBJ1-3; cdr3_aa: CASSWNSGNTIYF; cdr3_nt: TGTGCCAGCAGTTGGAACTCTGGAAACACCATATATTTT
d_call: -; v_call: TRBV5-4; clone_size: -; j_call: TRBJ1-4; cdr3_aa: CASSLWTPQPRDNEKLFF; cdr3_nt: TGTGCCAGCAGCTTGTGGACTCCACAACCCCGCGACAATGAAAAACTGTTTTTT
d_call: TRBD1; v_call: TRBV6-2/TRBV6-3; clone_size: few; j_call: TRBJ2-7; cdr3_aa: CASSYRTGLDEQYF; cdr3_nt: TGTGCCAGCAGTTACAGGACAGGGTTGGACGAGCAGTACTTC
d_call: -; v_call: TRBV7-9; clone_size: many; j_call: TRBJ1-1; cdr3_aa: CASSLRRGEAFF; cdr3_nt: TGTGCCAGCAGCTTACGACGGGGAGAAGCTTTCTTT
d_call: TRBD1; v_call: TRBV9; clone_size: few; j_call: TRBJ1-1; cdr3_aa: CASSAGANRGWNTEAFF; cdr3_nt: TGTGCCAGCAGCGCAGGCGCAAACAGGGGCTGGAACACTGAAGCTTTCTTT
d_call: -; v_call: TRBV28; clone_size: many; j_call: TRBJ1-5; cdr3_aa: CASSLEYGGSNQPQHF; cdr3_nt: TGTGCCAGCAGTTTAGAGTACGGGGGTAGCAATCAGCCCCAGCATTTT
d_call: TRBD1; v_call: TRBV7-9; clone_size: -; j_call: TRBJ1-6; cdr3_aa: CASSSTGTGIGSPLHF; cdr3_nt: TGTGCCAGCAGCTCCACCGGGACAGGGATAGGTTCACCCCTCCACTTT
d_call: -; v_call: TRBV5-4; clone_size: many; j_call: TRBJ2-3; cdr3_aa: CASSPRFSGTDTQYF; cdr3_nt: TGTGCCAGCAGCCCCCGGTTCAGCGGCACAGATACGCAGTATTTT
d_call: -; v_call: TRBV27; clone_size: few; j_call: TRBJ1-1; cdr3_aa: CASSLNGGVNTEAFF; cdr3_nt: TGTGCCAGCAGTTTAAATGGGGGCGTGAACACTGAAGCTTTCTTT
d_call: -; v_call: TRBV27; clone_size: -; j_call: TRBJ2-1; cdr3_aa: CASSSGGLINEQFF; cdr3_nt: TGTGCCAGCAGTTCAGGAGGGCTTATTAATGAGCAGTTCTTC
d_call: -; v_call: TRBV28; clone_size: few; j_call: TRBJ2-7; cdr3_aa: CASSTPMDEEQYF; cdr3_nt: TGTGCCAGCAGTACCCCTATGGATGAGGAGCAGTACTTC
d_call: TRBD1; v_call: TRBV6-5; clone_size: many; j_call: TRBJ2-7; cdr3_aa: CASSLDREYEQYF; cdr3_nt: TGTGCCAGCAGTTTGGACAGGGAGTACGAGCAGTACTTC
d_call: -; v_call: TRBV3-1; clone_size: -; j_call: TRBJ2-4; cdr3_aa: CASSQAGARVQYF; cdr3_nt: TGTGCCAGCAGCCAAGCAGGCGCCCGAGTTCAGTACTTC
d_call: -; v_call: TRBV29-1; clone_size: -; j_call: TRBJ1-2; cdr3_aa: CSVLAEAQNYGYTF; cdr3_nt: TGCAGCGTCCTTGCTGAGGCACAGAACTATGGCTACACCTTC
d_call: TRBD1; v_call: TRBV20-1; clone_size: many; j_call: TRBJ1-5; cdr3_aa: CSVRPPGATGEGQPQHF; cdr3_nt: TGCAGTGTCCGACCGCCTGGGGCGACAGGGGAGGGTCAGCCCCAGCATTTT
d_call: -; v_call: TRBV7-8; clone_size: many; j_call: TRBJ1-2; cdr3_aa: CASSLAGPTYGYTF; cdr3_nt: TGTGCCAGCAGCTTAGCGGGACCGACTTATGGCTACACCTTC
d_call: -; v_call: TRBV6-6; clone_size: -; j_call: TRBJ1-5; cdr3_aa: CASSYSSGGGVSDQPQHF; cdr3_nt: TGTGCCAGCAGTTACTCGTCTGGCGGAGGCGTTAGCGATCAGCCCCAGCATTTT
d_call: -; v_call: TRBV5-1; clone_size: many; j_call: TRBJ1-1; cdr3_aa: CASSPDVETEAFF; cdr3_nt: TGCGCCAGCAGCCCGGATGTTGAGACTGAAGCTTTCTTT
d_call: -; v_call: TRBV3-1; clone_size: -; j_call: TRBJ1-1; cdr3_aa: CASSQGSITEAFF; cdr3_nt: TGTGCCAGCAGCCAGGGATCCATCACTGAAGCTTTCTTT
d_call: -; v_call: TRBV10-3; clone_size: many; j_call: TRBJ1-1; cdr3_aa: CAISEYGAQNTEAFF; cdr3_nt: TGTGCCATCAGTGAGTATGGGGCCCAGAACACTGAAGCTTTCTTT
d_call: TRBD1; v_call: TRBV7-9; clone_size: many; j_call: TRBJ1-1; cdr3_aa: CAAEICLWTGDTEAFF; cdr3_nt: TGTGCCGCAGAAATATGCTTGTGGACAGGGGACACTGAAGCTTTCTTT
d_call: TRBD2; v_call: TRBV6-6; clone_size: -; j_call: TRBJ2-7; cdr3_aa: CASTDYGGAMGYEQYF; cdr3_nt: TGTGCCAGCACCGATTACGGGGGGGCAATGGGGTACGAGCAGTACTTC
d_call: TRBD1; v_call: TRBV7-9; clone_size: -; j_call: TRBJ1-5; cdr3_aa: CASSSTGYNQPQHF; cdr3_nt: TGTGCCAGCAGCTCGACAGGGTACAATCAGCCCCAGCATTTT
d_call: -; v_call: TRBV4-3; clone_size: few; j_call: TRBJ2-3; cdr3_aa: CASSQLPTSSSTDTQYF; cdr3_nt: TGCGCCAGCAGCCAACTACCGACCTCTTCTAGCACAGATACGCAGTATTTT
d_call: TRBD2; v_call: TRBV12-3/TRBV12-4; clone_size: few; j_call: TRBJ2-1; cdr3_aa: CASSFGLAGDNEQFF; cdr3_nt: TGTGCCAGCAGTTTTGGGCTAGCGGGGGACAATGAGCAGTTCTTC
d_call: -; v_call: TRBV12-3/TRBV12-4; clone_size: -; j_call: TRBJ1-2; cdr3_aa: CASSPLFPGNWGLRSDGYTF; cdr3_nt: TGTGCCAGCAGTCCCCTTTTCCCGGGTAACTGGGGATTGAGGTCGGATGGCTACACCTTC
d_call: TRBD2; v_call: TRBV7-2; clone_size: many; j_call: TRBJ2-1; cdr3_aa: CASSPSGDSYNEQFF; cdr3_nt: TGTGCCAGCAGCCCTAGCGGAGACTCCTACAATGAGCAGTTCTTC